The next 31 T cell receptor beta chains were all read from a single sample in a study of shared clonotypes between healthy human individuals. Only in-frame clones appear in the TCRdb table, and some are missing; sequencing was by immunoSEQ multiplex PCR. Among some 1.5 million clones listed, approximately 97% were seen once. The sequenced sample was naive CD4+ T cells sorted from blood. Subset: CD45RA+ positively selected. The receptors originated from a man aged 25-40 years in good health.

This chain uses TRBV18 with TRBJ1-5, with 9 bases identical to TRBD1. Germline V gene sequence: CDR1 KGHSH, CDR2 LQKENI. V shed 5 bases, J shed 1 base, and the junction held 9 bases outside the gene matches. There are 17 residues in the CDR3. Here the CDR3 reads CASSSSGTGRSNQPQHF. DNA for the CDR3: TGTGCCAGCTCATCCTCCGGGACAGGGCGAAGCAATCAGCCCCAGCATTTT.

This chain uses TRBV19 with TRBJ2-6; 9 bases are a match to TRBD2. The V gene's germline CDR1 is LNHDA and CDR2 SQIVND (reference sequence). The V and J ends lost 8 bases and 0 bases, in that order; junction bases with no gene match: 5. The CDR3 has 16 residues. CDR3 nucleotides: TGTGCCAGTCGTACTAGCGGGCGCTCTGGGGCCAACGTCCTGACTTTC. It yields the protein CASRTSGRSGANVLTF.

V and J are TRBV9 and TRBJ2-1; 8 bases match TRBD1. CDR3 size: 16 residues. From germline, CDR1 is SGDLS and CDR2 YYNGEE. J lost 0 bases, V lost 5 bases, and 7 bases had no gene match. Here the CDR3 DNA reads TGTGCCAGCAGTGAGACAGGGGATAGCTCCTACAATGAGCAGTTCTTC. Translated: CASSETGDSSYNEQFF.

The chain joins TRBV6-4 to TRBJ1-5; D is unresolved. The length of the CDR3 is 13 residues. Trimming took 3 bases from V and 3 from J, leaving 6 bases between them. The germline CDR1 and CDR2 sequences are MRHNA and SNTAGT. The DNA of the CDR3 is TGTGCCAGCAGTGAACAGTTCAATCAGCCCCAGCATTTT. It encodes CASSEQFNQPQHF.

The sample holds one count of this clone. The V gene is TRBV7-2, the J gene TRBJ1-3; D is uncertain. The V end lost 2 bases, the J end lost 0 bases, and 2 bases lay between the germline ends. CDR3 length: 13 amino acids. Looked up from germline, CDR1 is SGHTA and CDR2 is FQGNSA. The CDR3 loop is CASSLISGNTIYF. CDR3 DNA sequence: TGTGCCAGCAGCTTAATCTCTGGAAACACCATATATTTT.

The rearrangement joins TRBV27 to TRBJ2-1; 7 nucleotides align to TRBD2. Losses at the gene ends were 1 base for V and 6 bases for J; bases not matched to a gene: 6. Germline loops: CDR1 MNHEY, CDR2 SMNVEV (reference sequence). The CDR3 is made up of 15 amino acids. The CDR3 DNA follows: TGTGCCAGCAGTTTATACGCGGGGGTTTTCAATGAGCAGTTCTTC. Protein sequence: CASSLYAGVFNEQFF.

The V gene is TRBV6-1, the J gene TRBJ2-5; D call uncertain. V was clipped by 4 bases and J by 5 bases, with 11 bases between them. CDR3 size: 13 residues. Per germline, CDR1 MNHNS and CDR2 SASEGT. CDR3 residues: CASSVHPGETQYF. CDR3 DNA sequence: TGTGCCAGCAGTGTACACCCCGGGGAGACCCAGTACTTC.

This clone was seen once. CDR3 in DNA: TGTGCCACCAGGGAGGGGGGACTAGCGGGAGTAGATACGCAGTATTTT. This gives the protein CATREGGLAGVDTQYF. The chain links TRBV10-3 to TRBJ2-3; 14 bases map to TRBD2. CDR1 ENHRY and CDR2 SYGVKD come from the germline V gene. Trimming took 10 bases from V and 5 from J; bases not matched to a gene: 11. The CDR3 runs 16 residues.

DNA for the CDR3: TGTGCCAGCAGCTTACCCCTTTGGGGCGGCTCCCCCGAGACTAGCACAGATACGCAGTATTTT. Translated, it gives CASSLPLWGGSPETSTDTQYF. The gene calls are TRBV7-8 and TRBJ2-3, with a possible D match to TRBD1 (5 bases). Germline V gives CDR1 SGHVS, CDR2 FQNEAQ. The CDR3 spans 21 residues. V was clipped by 2 bases and J by 0 bases, with 27 bases between them.

V gene TRBV7-3 combines with J gene TRBJ2-5; 12 nucleotides align to TRBD1. There are 16 residues in the CDR3. The J segment lost 5 bases and the V segment lost 4 bases, leaving 8 bases of the junction unmatched. Germline V gene lookup returns CDR1 SGHTA and CDR2 FQGTGA. The CDR3 protein is CASSSSGTGGWETQYF. The CDR3 region has the DNA TGTGCCAGCAGCTCCTCCGGGACAGGGGGCTGGGAGACCCAGTACTTC.

In regard to this clone: This sample also contains other DNA sequences that code for the same CDR3. This chain connects TRBV7-2 to TRBJ2-6; D call uncertain. V shed 0 bases and J shed 4 bases, with 4 bases lying between them. This CDR3 comprises 14 residues. The germline gives CDR1 SGHTA, CDR2 FQGNSA. This CDR3 is CASSLASGANVLTF. For the CDR3, the DNA is TGTGCCAGCAGCTTAGCGTCCGGGGCCAACGTCCTGACTTTC.

The V call is TRBV5-6, the J call TRBJ2-7, with TRBD2 matching 14 bases. The V and J ends lost 4 bases and 0 bases, in that order; junction bases with no gene match: 9. This CDR3 has 18 residues. Germline V gene data show CDR1 as SGHDT and CDR2 as YYEEEE. The CDR3 spells CASSPGTSGSYSSYEQYF. The CDR3 DNA reads as TGTGCCAGCAGCCCCGGGACTAGCGGGAGTTACAGCTCCTACGAGCAGTACTTC. The whole variable domain, filled in from reference TRBV5-6 and TRBJ2-7, reads DAGVTQSPTHLIKTRGQQVTLRCSPKSGHDTVSWYQQALGQGPQFIFQYYEEEERQRGNFPDRFSGHQFPNYSSELNVNALLLGDSALYLCASSPGTSGSYSSYEQYFGPGTRLTVT.

The CDR3 sequence is CASSYTPSGRTYEQYF. The DNA for the CDR3 is TGTGCCAGCAGCTATACCCCGTCCGGGAGAACCTACGAGCAGTACTTC. The chain has TRBV11-2 and TRBJ2-7, with a weak D call TRBD2 (6 bases). CDR1 is SGHAT and CDR2 is FQNNGV in the germline V gene. V was trimmed by 4 bases and J by 2 bases, leaving 18 bases between them. The CDR3 is made up of 16 amino acids.

The chain employs TRBV4-3 and TRBJ2-3, with 12 nucleotides matching TRBD2. V lost 2 bases, J lost 2 bases, and 2 bases stayed unmatched. This CDR3 is built from 16 residues. CDR1 and CDR2 (germline): LGHNA, YSLEER. CDR3 residues: CASSQLAGGLTDTQYF. In DNA, the CDR3 is TGCGCCAGCAGCCAACTAGCGGGAGGGCTCACAGATACGCAGTATTTT.

The rearrangement uses TRBV7-2 and TRBJ1-1; weak D call: TRBD1 (6 bases). From germline, CDR1 is SGHTA and CDR2 FQGNSA. CDR3 length equals 15 residues. V gave up 3 bases and J gave up 0 bases, with 11 bases separating them. CDR3 DNA sequence: TGTGCCAGCAGCTTGAGGGGGACCATGAACACTGAAGCTTTCTTT. Translation gives CASSLRGTMNTEAFF.

As concerns this clone: Additional DNA sequences in this sample encode the identical CDR3. The chain has TRBV9 and TRBJ1-1; D is ambiguous. Trimming cost V 0 bases and J 6 bases, with 9 bases left between them. Germline V CDR1 and CDR2: SGDLS, YYNGEE. The CDR3 extends over 13 amino acids. In DNA form, the CDR3 reads TGTGCCAGCAGCGTAGAGTGGGGTGCTGAAGCTTTCTTT. It is translated as CASSVEWGAEAFF.

The V gene is TRBV5-6, the J gene TRBJ2-3, with a weak D call TRBD1 (6 bases). The CDR3 spans 16 residues. Looked up from germline, CDR1 is SGHDT and CDR2 is YYEEEE. V lost 1 base and J lost 2, with 14 bases in between. Written as DNA, the CDR3 is TGTGCCAGCAGCTTGTACGTGGGACACTTCACAGATACGCAGTATTTT. Protein product: CASSLYVGHFTDTQYF. Complete variable domain (other parts from reference TRBV5-6 and TRBJ2-3): DAGVTQSPTHLIKTRGQQVTLRCSPKSGHDTVSWYQQALGQGPQFIFQYYEEEERQRGNFPDRFSGHQFPNYSSELNVNALLLGDSALYLCASSLYVGHFTDTQYFGPGTRLTVL.

A few counts support this clone. The gene calls are TRBV10-3 and TRBJ1-2; no clear D. V shed 10 bases and J shed 4 bases, with 19 bases lying between them. The CDR3 runs 14 residues. Germline V gives CDR1 ENHRY, CDR2 SYGVKD. CDR3 in DNA: TGTGCCACACACGGCCACACAGACTTCTATGGCTACACCTTC. It codes for CATHGHTDFYGYTF.

This chain joins TRBV2 and TRBJ2-2, with 8 bases aligning to TRBD1. The CDR3 sequence is 14 residues long. Germline assignment: CDR1 SNHLY and CDR2 FYNNEI. V was pared by 11 bases and J by 5 bases, with 10 bases of the junction left unmatched. The CDR3 nucleotides are TGTGCCCCCGGCGGCCAGGGGGCTACCGGGGAGCTGTTTTTT. Residues: CAPGGQGATGELFF.

A single count supports this clone. CDR3 amino acids: CASSGQLEAGELFF. Written as DNA, the CDR3 is TGTGCCAGCTCAGGACAGCTGGAGGCCGGGGAGCTGTTTTTT. V and J are TRBV18 and TRBJ2-2; perhaps TRBD1 as D (6 bases). Looked up from germline, CDR1 is KGHSH and CDR2 is LQKENI. The CDR3 has 14 residues. V was clipped by 5 bases and J by 6 bases, with 13 bases between them.

The chain has TRBV7-8 and TRBJ2-7; 8 bases fit TRBD1. The CDR3 runs 16 residues. Germline values: CDR1 SGHVS, CDR2 FQNEAQ. V trimming: 6 bases; J trimming: 4 bases; junction bases outside the gene matches: 14. CDR3 sequence reads: CASSPLTGQVFYEQYF. CDR3 DNA: TGTGCCAGCAGTCCTTTGACGGGACAGGTCTTTTACGAGCAGTACTTC.

The chain combines TRBV11-2 with TRBJ2-5; the match to TRBD2 covers 8 bases. This CDR3 comprises 14 residues. CDR1 and CDR2 from the germline V gene are SGHAT and FQNNGV. The V and J ends lost 4 bases and 5 bases, in that order; junction bases with no gene match: 6. The CDR3 region has the DNA TGTGCCAGCAGCTCGGTGCGGGAGGTTGAGACCCAGTACTTC. It specifies CASSSVREVETQYF. The entire variable domain, with the rest obtained from reference TRBV11-2 and TRBJ2-5, is as follows: EAGVAQSPRYKIIEKRQSVAFWCNPISGHATLYWYQQILGQGPKLLIQFQNNGVVDDSQLPKDRFSAERLKGVDSTLKIQPAKLEDSAVYLCASSSVREVETQYFGPGTRLLVL.

This CDR3 reads CASSDNQPQHF. In DNA form, the CDR3 reads TGTGCCAGCAGTGACAATCAGCCCCAGCATTTT. The gene calls are TRBV6-6 and TRBJ1-5; no clear D gene. The CDR3 covers 11 residues. Germline V gives CDR1 MNHNY, CDR2 SVGAGI (reference sequence). V lost 5 bases and J lost 3, with 2 bases in between.

The CDR3 sequence is CASSISGQSSGNTIYF. Here the CDR3 DNA reads TGTGCCAGTAGTATTTCGGGGCAGTCTTCTGGAAACACCATATATTTT. The rearrangement uses TRBV19 and TRBJ1-3; TRBD1 might be the D (5 bases). The CDR3 extends over 16 amino acids. Trimming removed 3 bases at V and 1 base at J, with 13 bases between. Germline CDR1 and CDR2: LNHDA and SQIVND (reference sequence).

This chain joins TRBV4-2 and TRBJ2-7; 9 bases are shared with TRBD1. After removal of 0 bases from V and 3 bases from J, the junction contained 3 bases not matched to a gene. Germline V lookup: CDR1 LGHNA, CDR2 YNFKEQ. This CDR3 has 15 amino acids. CDR3 sequence reads: CASSQELGQGYEQYF. The CDR3, as DNA: TGTGCCAGCAGCCAAGAATTGGGACAGGGCTACGAGCAGTACTTC.

The genes are TRBV28 and TRBJ2-7; D gene uncertain. V was shortened by 6 bases and J by 1 base, with 10 bases between the two germline ends. The germline gives CDR1 MDHEN, CDR2 SYDVKM. This CDR3 spans 13 amino acids. The CDR3 protein is CASRNGPSYEQYF. Written as DNA, the CDR3 is TGTGCCAGCAGGAATGGGCCTTCCTACGAGCAGTACTTC.

There are a few counts of this clone. The chain employs TRBV6-1 and TRBJ1-5; D is unclear. This CDR3 comprises 15 residues. Between the trimmed V and J ends, which lost 5 bases and 2 bases, there was a span of 13 bases. Germline loops: CDR1 MNHNS, CDR2 SASEGT. CDR3 DNA: TGTGCCAGCAGTCCCCACCGACCGGGCAATCAGCCCCAGCATTTT. It specifies CASSPHRPGNQPQHF.

The chain recombines TRBV28 with TRBJ2-2; D is undetermined. The CDR3 extends over 12 amino acids. CDR1 and CDR2 from the germline V gene are MDHEN and SYDVKM. V was clipped by 4 bases and J by 7 bases, with 7 bases between them. The CDR3 coding sequence is TGTGCCAGCAGTTCCCATGTCGGGGAGCTGTTTTTT. Its translation: CASSSHVGELFF.

The V call is TRBV6-1, the J call TRBJ1-5; 10 nucleotides match TRBD1. From germline, CDR1 is MNHNS and CDR2 SASEGT. The CDR3 extends over 13 amino acids. J lost 7 bases, V lost 6 bases, and 3 bases had no gene match. CDR3 sequence: CASSRDRGQPQHF. The CDR3 region has the DNA TGTGCCAGCAGCCGGGACAGGGGCCAGCCCCAGCATTTT.

The CDR3 coding sequence is TGTGCCAGCGGGGAGCGGGCGGGGGGCCAAGAGACCCAGTACTTC. It is translated as CASGERAGGQETQYF. The chain is built from TRBV4-2 and TRBJ2-5; 8 bases are a match to TRBD2. Unmatched junction bases numbered 9, after V lost 8 bases and J lost 1 base. The CDR3 runs to 15 residues. CDR1 is LGHNA, CDR2 YNFKEQ, per germline.

This clone was seen once. The chain joins TRBV28 to TRBJ2-3, with 10 bases that match TRBD1. Losses at the gene ends were 3 bases for V and 8 bases for J; bases not matched to a gene: 5. Germline CDR1 MDHEN, CDR2 SYDVKM. The CDR3 has 14 residues. Written as DNA, the CDR3 is TGTGCCAGCAGTTTCCGGGGGACAGGGGCTACGCAGTATTTT. Its translation is CASSFRGTGATQYF.